The 24 T cell receptor beta chains given below trace back to one sample, sequenced in a study of T cells in women clearing cervical HPV infection. Using immunoSEQ multiplex PCR, the repertoire was profiled, and TCRdb retains in-frame clones only, with some absent. This sample's clone table lists approximately 9,200 clones. Sequences were obtained from blood buffy coat. These TCRs come from a woman between 18 and 69 years old with a cervical HPV16 infection that either progressed to CIN3+ or cleared (not recorded which).

A remark on this clone: Read sequence stops 3 residues before the CDR3 end, and the germline J gene provides the missing end. This chain joins TRBV12-3 or TRBV12-4 and TRBJ1-4; D might be TRBD1 (6 bases). The V end lost 9 bases, the J end lost 5 bases, and 13 bases lay between the germline ends. The CDR3 is made up of 13 amino acids. The CDR3 loop reads CASLQGRNEKLFF. CDR3 DNA (partial): TGTGCCAGTCTACAGGGTAGGAATGAAAAA.

Concerning this clone: The CDR3 end is not reached by the read, which stops 3 residues before it; the germline J gene fills it in. The V and J genes are TRBV7-6 and TRBJ2-5; 9 bases map to TRBD1. V gave up 1 base and J gave up 4 bases; unmatched junction bases: 7. Germline assignment: CDR1 SGHVS and CDR2 FNYEAQ. The CDR3 has 16 amino acids. The CDR3 here is CASSLEPPGQGETQYF. The covered CDR3 bases are TGTGCCAGCAGCTTAGAACCACCGGGACAGGGAGAGACC.

To note about this clone: Sequencing ends 3 residues short of the CDR3 end; the germline J gene provides the rest. This chain uses TRBV9 with TRBJ1-1; possibly TRBD1 for D (5 bases). V dropped 0 bases and J dropped 3 bases, with 9 bases sitting between them. Germline V lookup: CDR1 SGDLS, CDR2 YYNGEE. The CDR3 runs to 14 residues. The chain's CDR3 is CASSVVAGDTEAFF. The sequenced CDR3 bases are TGTGCCAGCAGCGTAGTTGCGGGGGACACTGAA.

The CDR3 here is CSATGTSGGNNEQYF. The part of the CDR3 DNA that was read is TGCAGTGCCACCGGGACTAGCGGGGGGAATAACGAG. The chain carries TRBV20-1 and TRBJ2-7; 15 positions agree with TRBD2. The sequenced fragment ends 3 residues before the CDR3 boundary, so the rest is inferred from the germline J gene. The CDR3 sequence is 15 residues long. Germline assignment: CDR1 DFQATT and CDR2 SNEGSKA (reference sequence). After removal of 6 bases from V and 5 bases from J, the junction contained 8 bases not matched to a gene.

A note on this clone: Coverage ceases 3 residues before the CDR3 finishes, and the germline J gene fills in the end. The chain recombines TRBV9 with TRBJ2-5; D uncertain. Deletions cut 3 bases from V and 5 bases from J, with 11 bases between. CDR3 length equals 13 residues. Germline assignment: CDR1 SGDLS and CDR2 YYNGEE. The sequenced part of the CDR3 DNA is TGTGCCAGCAGCGCTAGTCTAAGGGAGACC. Translated: CASSASLRET. In full, the CDR3 reads CASSASLRETQYF.

In regard to this clone: The read gets to within 3 residues of the CDR3 end, and the germline J gene fills in the rest. This chain links TRBV5-6 with TRBJ1-2; 8 nucleotides agree with TRBD1. Germline V gives CDR1 SGHDT, CDR2 YYEEEE. The CDR3 runs to 14 residues. V dropped 2 bases and J dropped 6; count of bases not matched to a gene: 6. CDR3: CASSLRTGRNGYTF. The sequenced part of the CDR3 DNA is TGTGCCAGCAGCTTAAGGACAGGGAGGAATGGC.

Comments on this clone: The read ends 3 residues shy of where the CDR3 ends; the end is completed using the germline J gene. The V and J genes are TRBV19 and TRBJ2-2, with TRBD1 as a possible D gene (5 bases). Germline loops: CDR1 LNHDA, CDR2 SQIVND (reference sequence). The CDR3 length is 15 residues. Trimming cost V 6 bases and J 3 bases, with 14 bases left between them. The CDR3 loop is CASRVGRVDTGELFF. The sequenced CDR3 bases are TGTGCCAGTAGAGTAGGCAGGGTTGACACCGGGGAG.

Concerning this clone itself: The read stops 3 residues short of the end of the CDR3; the missing end is completed from the germline J gene. J is TRBJ2-7 and V is TRBV12-5; 7 nucleotides agree with TRBD1. V lost 5 bases, J lost 2 bases, and 9 bases stayed unmatched. The germline V gene encodes CDR1 LGHNT and CDR2 FRNRAP. CDR3 length: 15 residues. The sequenced CDR3 bases are TGTGCTAGTGGTGGCAGGGACAGTTCACCCTACGAG. This encodes CASGGRDSSPYE. The full CDR3 reads CASGGRDSSPYEQYF.

CDR3 loop: CASSRLAGGTDTYTF. The part of the CDR3 DNA that was read is TGTGCCAGCAGCCGACTAGCGGGGGGCACAGATACC. J is TRBJ1-2 and V is TRBV7-3, with D possibly TRBD1 on 6 matching bases. The sequence runs out 3 residues before the end of the CDR3; the remainder is reconstructed from the germline J gene. The CDR3 extends over 15 amino acids. Germline lookup yields CDR1 SGHTA and CDR2 FQGTGA.

As concerns this clone: The read ends 3 residues shy of where the CDR3 ends; the end is completed using the germline J gene. The chain joins TRBV20-1 to TRBJ1-1; 8 nucleotides agree with TRBD1. Germline V gene sequence: CDR1 DFQATT, CDR2 SNEGSKA (reference sequence). J lost 0 bases, V lost 6 bases, and 9 bases had no gene match. The CDR3 totals 15 residues. The part of the CDR3 DNA that was read is TGCAGTGCCCCCCCCGGGACAGGACTGAACACTGAA. Translating it yields CSAPPGTGLNTE. The full CDR3 sequence reads CSAPPGTGLNTEAFF.

The part of the CDR3 DNA that was read is TGTGCCAGCAGCCAAGGGTCCCCAAGGGGGAACATT. Translating it yields CASSQGSPRGNI. The CDR3 as a whole reads CASSQGSPRGNIQYF. The chain has TRBV14 and TRBJ2-4; TRBD1 is a possible D gene (6 bases). The read halts 3 residues ahead of the CDR3 end, with the missing end drawn from the germline J gene. Trimming pared 1 base from V and 7 bases from J, leaving 14 bases between. Germline V gives CDR1 SGHDN, CDR2 FVKESK. The length of the CDR3 is 15 residues.

Comment on this clone: The read is 3 residues too short to cover the CDR3 end, so that end is filled in from the germline J gene. The V call is TRBV6-4, the J call TRBJ1-2, with 11 bases fitting TRBD1. The CDR3 contains 15 residues. Trimming removed 6 bases from V and 6 bases from J; junction bases left unmatched: 9. Per the germline V gene, CDR1 is MRHNA and CDR2 is SNTAGT. The sequenced CDR3 bases are TGTGCCAGCAGAGAGATCCCGGGACAGGGGGATGGC. Translation: CASREIPGQGDG. The entire CDR3 reads CASREIPGQGDGYTF.

A word on this clone: The read stops 3 residues short of the end of the CDR3; the missing end is completed from the germline J gene. The gene calls are TRBV5-6 and TRBJ1-1, with D unclear. CDR3 length: 13 amino acids. The V gene's germline CDR1 is SGHDT and CDR2 YYEEEE. V lost 4 bases to trimming and J lost 5 bases, with 12 bases between them. CDR3: CASSRTLRTEAFF. The sequenced CDR3 bases are TGTGCCAGCAGCCGAACTTTGAGAACTGAA.

Of note for this clone: The read ends 3 residues early relative to the CDR3; the germline J gene fills the gap. This chain connects TRBV5-4 to TRBJ1-2; 8 positions agree with TRBD1. The CDR3 runs 14 residues. From germline, CDR1 is SGHNT and CDR2 YYREEE (reference sequence). CDR3 bases read: TGTGCCAGCAGCTTGGCGGACAGGGCAGCGGGC. Amino acid sequence: CASSLADRAAG. The complete CDR3 reads CASSLADRAAGYTF.

The chain's CDR3 is CASRGRDNIRGYTF. The DNA read from the CDR3 is TGTGCCAGCAGGGGCCGGGACAATATTCGTGGC. The chain carries TRBV9 and TRBJ1-2; a weak D match, TRBD1 (6 bases). The sequence runs out 3 residues before the end of the CDR3; the remainder is reconstructed from the germline J gene. Germline CDR1 SGDLS, CDR2 YYNGEE. V shed 5 bases and J shed 7 bases, with 18 bases lying between them. The CDR3 runs to 14 residues.

Notes on this clone: The read stops 3 residues short of the end of the CDR3; the missing end is completed from the germline J gene. The genes are TRBV7-8 and TRBJ1-1; D may be TRBD1 (6 bases). CDR3 length equals 15 residues. V lost 2 bases and J lost 6, with 16 bases in between. From germline, CDR1 is SGHVS and CDR2 FQNEAQ. Here the CDR3 reads CASSLSLVQGAEAFF. CDR3 DNA, as far as it was read: TGTGCCAGCAGCTTATCCCTCGTACAGGGCGCTGAA.

With regard to this clone: The sequenced fragment ends 3 residues before the CDR3 boundary, so the rest is inferred from the germline J gene. V and J are TRBV20-1 and TRBJ2-5; D possibly corresponds to TRBD1 (5 bases). Trimming removed 0 bases from V and 4 bases from J, with 9 bases in between. The CDR3 loop spans 13 amino acids. CDR1 DFQATT and CDR2 SNEGSKA come from the germline V gene (reference sequence). The sequenced part of the CDR3 DNA is TGCAGTGCTAGAGATTCAAGGGGAGAGACC. Translated, it gives CSARDSRGET. The entire CDR3 reads CSARDSRGETQYF.

Its frequency marks this clone as medium-sized. The read finishes 3 residues shy of the CDR3 end, and the germline J gene is used to complete it. This sequence joins TRBV2 and TRBJ2-3; D remains ambiguous. The V gene lost 7 bases and the J gene lost 5 bases, with 7 bases spanning the gap. There are 11 residues in the CDR3. Germline V gives CDR1 SNHLY, CDR2 FYNNEI. The CDR3 sequence: CASKVGDTQYF. The covered CDR3 bases are TGTGCCAGCAAGGTTGGAGATACG. Full variable domain (rest looked up from reference TRBV2 and TRBJ2-3): EPEVTQTPSHQVTQMGQEVILRCVPISNHLYFYWYRQILGQKVEFLVSFYNNEISEKSEIFDDQFSVERPDGSNFTLKIRSTKLEDSAMYFCASKVGDTQYFGPGTRLTVL.

This clone is labeled medium-sized based on frequency. With the read ending 3 residues before the CDR3 end, the germline J gene is used to fill in that end. The chain is built from TRBV7-2 and TRBJ2-7; 9 positions match TRBD1. V dropped 5 bases and J dropped 3; count of bases not matched to a gene: 8. This CDR3 has 15 amino acids. The germline gives CDR1 SGHTA, CDR2 FQGNSA. The CDR3 bases that were read are TGTGCCAGCAGCCTAACCGGGACAGGGATCTACGAG. Translated: CASSLTGTGIYE. The complete CDR3 reads CASSLTGTGIYEQYF.

This clone is called medium-sized based on its frequency. The observed sequence ends 3 residues before the CDR3 terminus, with the missing tail filled in from the germline J gene. The rearrangement joins TRBV7-9 to TRBJ2-7, with TRBD2 as a possible D gene (5 bases). This CDR3 region has 14 residues. V was clipped by 1 base and J by 0 bases, with 7 bases between them. Germline loops: CDR1 SEHNR, CDR2 FQNEAQ (reference sequence). The CDR3: CASSLGGLSYEQYF. The covered CDR3 bases are TGTGCCAGCAGCTTAGGAGGGCTCTCCTACGAG.

Concerning this clone: The DNA ends 3 residues before the CDR3 does, and the rest of the CDR3 is filled in from the germline J gene. The chain employs TRBV19 and TRBJ2-4; the D is unclear. CDR1 and CDR2 from the germline V gene are LNHDA and SQIVND (reference sequence). The CDR3 consists of 15 residues. The part of the CDR3 DNA that was read is TGTGCCAGTAGTATAAGTTCAACTACCCACTATGGT. The encoded protein is CASSISSTTHYG. The whole CDR3 is CASSISSTTHYGQYF.

About this clone itself: Read data end 3 residues before the CDR3 end; the end is taken from the germline J gene. This chain connects TRBV20-1 to TRBJ1-2; D gene unclear. The germline CDR1 and CDR2 sequences are DFQATT and SNEGSKA (reference sequence). The V end lost 6 bases, the J end lost 3 bases, and 11 bases lay between the germline ends. This CDR3 contains 12 residues. The CDR3: CSAPRRDYGYTF. Partial CDR3 DNA: TGCAGTGCCCCACGCCGGGACTATGGC.

Regarding this clone: The DNA ends 3 residues before the CDR3 does, and the rest of the CDR3 is filled in from the germline J gene. The chain links TRBV5-1 to TRBJ2-7; the match to TRBD2 covers 10 bases. From germline, CDR1 is SGHRS and CDR2 YFSETQ. CDR3 length equals 15 residues. V dropped 3 bases and J dropped 5; count of bases not matched to a gene: 8. The chain's CDR3 is CASSSAGGLKNEQYF. Incomplete CDR3 DNA: TGCGCCAGCAGCTCAGCGGGGGGGCTAAAAAACGAG.

Remarks on this clone: Read sequence stops 3 residues before the CDR3 end, and the germline J gene provides the missing end. The same CDR3 arises from other DNA sequences in this sample as well. This chain uses TRBV4-1 with TRBJ1-1; maybe TRBD1 (6 bases). The CDR3 has 15 amino acids. V lost 1 base and J 2 bases, leaving 11 bases between the germline ends. Germline-derived CDR1 and CDR2 are MGHRA and YSYEKL. This chain's CDR3 is CASSQGPTGNTEAFF. The DNA read from the CDR3 is TGCGCCAGCAGCCAAGGTCCGACAGGAAACACTGAA.